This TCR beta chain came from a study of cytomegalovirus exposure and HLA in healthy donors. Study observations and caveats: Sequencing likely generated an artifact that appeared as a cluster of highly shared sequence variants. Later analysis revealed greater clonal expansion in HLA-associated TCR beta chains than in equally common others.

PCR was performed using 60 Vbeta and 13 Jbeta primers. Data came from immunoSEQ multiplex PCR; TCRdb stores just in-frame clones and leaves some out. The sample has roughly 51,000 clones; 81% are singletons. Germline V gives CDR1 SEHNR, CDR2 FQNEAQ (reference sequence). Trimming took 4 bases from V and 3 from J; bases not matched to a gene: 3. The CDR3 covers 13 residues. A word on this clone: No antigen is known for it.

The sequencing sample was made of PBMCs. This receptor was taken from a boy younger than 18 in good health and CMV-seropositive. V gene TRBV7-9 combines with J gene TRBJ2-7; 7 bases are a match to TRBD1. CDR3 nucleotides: TGTGCCAGCAGCTCCCGGGACAGCTACGAGCAGTACTTC. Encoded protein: CASSSRDSYEQYF.